This TCR beta chain was obtained from a study of blood T cell repertoires in COVID-19. On the study more broadly: The study drew acute and convalescent COVID-19 samples from the United States, Italy and Spain.

Per the study methods: The assay estimated nucleated cells by amplifying reference gene primers. TCRdb keeps only in-frame clones here, not all; method: immunoSEQ multiplex PCR. V, J and clone size were drawn from that table, and D and trimming were deduced from the DNA. Of 200,000 to 250,000 clones in the sample, around 81% are singletons; the top ten hold roughly 6%. Trimming pared 0 bases from V and 4 bases from J, leaving 9 bases between. The CDR3 runs to 14 residues. Per the germline V gene, CDR1 is SGHNT and CDR2 is YYREEE (reference sequence). The chain carries TRBV5-4 and TRBJ2-3, with a weak D call TRBD1 (6 bases). The clonotype originates from a woman aged 70 to 79 with acute or convalescent COVID-19. Sample: peripheral blood. Here the CDR3 reads CASSLGQVPDTQYF. The CDR3 region has the DNA TGTGCCAGCAGCTTGGGACAGGTCCCAGATACGCAGTATTTT.